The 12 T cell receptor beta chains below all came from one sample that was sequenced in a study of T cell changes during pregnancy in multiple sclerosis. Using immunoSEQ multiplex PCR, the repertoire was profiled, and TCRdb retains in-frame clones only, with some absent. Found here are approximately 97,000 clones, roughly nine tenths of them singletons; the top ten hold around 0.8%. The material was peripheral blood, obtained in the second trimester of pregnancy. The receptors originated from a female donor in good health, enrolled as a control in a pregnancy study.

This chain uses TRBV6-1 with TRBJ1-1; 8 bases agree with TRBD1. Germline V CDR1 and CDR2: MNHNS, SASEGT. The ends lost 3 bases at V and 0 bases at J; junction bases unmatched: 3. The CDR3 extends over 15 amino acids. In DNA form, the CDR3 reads TGTGCCAGCAGTGACGGGACAGGTTTGAACACTGAAGCTTTCTTT. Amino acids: CASSDGTGLNTEAFF.

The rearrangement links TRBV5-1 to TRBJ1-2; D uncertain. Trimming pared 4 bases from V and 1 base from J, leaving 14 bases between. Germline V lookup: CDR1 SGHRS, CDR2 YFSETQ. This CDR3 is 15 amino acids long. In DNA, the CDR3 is TGCGCCAGCAGCAGCGACGTAGGAGTTAACTATGGCTACACCTTC. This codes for CASSSDVGVNYGYTF.

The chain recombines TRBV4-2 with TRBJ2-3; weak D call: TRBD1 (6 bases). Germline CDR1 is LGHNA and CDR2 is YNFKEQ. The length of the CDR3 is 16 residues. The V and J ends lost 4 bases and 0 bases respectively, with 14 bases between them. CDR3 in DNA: TGTGCCAGCAGCCCCAGGACAGCTGGAAGCACAGATACGCAGTATTTT. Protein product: CASSPRTAGSTDTQYF.

CDR3 coding DNA: TGTGCCACCAGCAGGGGACAGTCCTACAATGAGCAGTTCTTC. This gives the protein CATSRGQSYNEQFF. V is TRBV15 and J is TRBJ2-1; 7 bases are shared with TRBD1. The V segment lost 3 bases and the J segment 1 base; nucleotides outside the gene matches: 0. Looked up from germline, CDR1 is LNHNV and CDR2 is YYDKDF (reference sequence). CDR3 length: 14 residues.

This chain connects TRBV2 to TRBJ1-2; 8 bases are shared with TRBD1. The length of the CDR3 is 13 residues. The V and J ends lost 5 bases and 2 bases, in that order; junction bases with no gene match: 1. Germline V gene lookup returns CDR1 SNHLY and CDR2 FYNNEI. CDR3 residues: CASSRTGNYGYTF. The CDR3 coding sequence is TGTGCCAGCAGTCGGACAGGGAACTATGGCTACACCTTC.

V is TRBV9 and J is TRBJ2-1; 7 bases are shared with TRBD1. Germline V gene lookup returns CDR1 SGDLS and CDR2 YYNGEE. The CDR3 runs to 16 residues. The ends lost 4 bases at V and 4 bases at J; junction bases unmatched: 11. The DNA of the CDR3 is TGTGCCAGCAGCCCGGGACAGCAAAATGGGTACAATGAGCAGTTCTTC. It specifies CASSPGQQNGYNEQFF.

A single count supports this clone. The CDR3 DNA sequence: TGTGCCTGGAGTGTAAGCGGGATTATGGGGTATCGGGCAACAGATACGCAGTATTTT. This translates into CAWSVSGIMGYRATDTQYF. The chain carries TRBV30 and TRBJ2-3; 7 nucleotides match TRBD2. Germline CDR1 reads GTSNPN; CDR2 reads SVGIG (reference sequence). J gave up 3 bases and V 0 bases, and 18 bases lay outside the gene matches. This CDR3 comprises 19 residues.

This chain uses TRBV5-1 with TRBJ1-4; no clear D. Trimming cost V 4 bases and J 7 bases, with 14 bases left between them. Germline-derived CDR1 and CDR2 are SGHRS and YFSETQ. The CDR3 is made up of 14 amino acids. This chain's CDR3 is CASSLGVDLEKLFF. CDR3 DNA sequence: TGCGCCAGCAGCCTGGGAGTAGATCTTGAAAAACTGTTTTTT.

CDR3 protein: CASSLTGDQPQHF. The CDR3 nucleotides read TGTGCCAGCAGCTTAACGGGGGATCAGCCCCAGCATTTT. The V call is TRBV7-2, the J call TRBJ1-5; a possible D gene is TRBD1 (5 bases). The CDR3 covers 13 residues. V was pared by 2 bases and J by 5 bases, with 7 bases between. The germline gives CDR1 SGHTA, CDR2 FQGNSA.

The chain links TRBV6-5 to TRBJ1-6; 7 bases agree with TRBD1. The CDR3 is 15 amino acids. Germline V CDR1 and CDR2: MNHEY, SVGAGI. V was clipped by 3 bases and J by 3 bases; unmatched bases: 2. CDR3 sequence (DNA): TGTGCCAGCAGTTATCGGGACAGCTATAATTCACCCCTCCACTTT. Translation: CASSYRDSYNSPLHF.

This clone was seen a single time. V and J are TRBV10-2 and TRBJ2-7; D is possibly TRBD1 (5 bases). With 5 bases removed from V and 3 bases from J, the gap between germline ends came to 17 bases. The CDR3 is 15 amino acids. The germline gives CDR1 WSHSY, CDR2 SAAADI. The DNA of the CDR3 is TGCGCCAGCAGTCGGTTCGGGTTAAGGGGCTACGAGCAGTACTTC. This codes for CASSRFGLRGYEQYF.

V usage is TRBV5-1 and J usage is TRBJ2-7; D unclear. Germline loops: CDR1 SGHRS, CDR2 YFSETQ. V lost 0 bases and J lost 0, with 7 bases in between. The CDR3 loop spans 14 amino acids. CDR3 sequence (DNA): TGCGCCAGCAGCTTGGGTGGCCCCTCCTACGAGCAGTACTTC. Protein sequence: CASSLGGPSYEQYF. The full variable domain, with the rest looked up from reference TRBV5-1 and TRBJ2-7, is KAGVTQTPRYLIKTRGQQVTLSCSPISGHRSVSWYQQTPGQGLQFLFEYFSETQRNKGNFPGRFSGRQFSNSRSEMNVSTLELGDSALYLCASSLGGPSYEQYFGPGTRLTVT.